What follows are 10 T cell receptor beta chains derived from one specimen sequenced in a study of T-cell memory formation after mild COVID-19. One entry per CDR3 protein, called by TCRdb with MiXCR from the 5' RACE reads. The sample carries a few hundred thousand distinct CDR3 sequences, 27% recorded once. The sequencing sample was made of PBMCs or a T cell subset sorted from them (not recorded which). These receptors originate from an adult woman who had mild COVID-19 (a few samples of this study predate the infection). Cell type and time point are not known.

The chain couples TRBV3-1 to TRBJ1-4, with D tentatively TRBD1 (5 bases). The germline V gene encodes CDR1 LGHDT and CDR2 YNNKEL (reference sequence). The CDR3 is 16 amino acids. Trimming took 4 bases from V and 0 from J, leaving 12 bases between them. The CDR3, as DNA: TGTGCCAGCAGCCCTTCGGGGGGGTCAACTAATGAAAAACTGTTTTTT. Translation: CASSPSGGSTNEKLFF.

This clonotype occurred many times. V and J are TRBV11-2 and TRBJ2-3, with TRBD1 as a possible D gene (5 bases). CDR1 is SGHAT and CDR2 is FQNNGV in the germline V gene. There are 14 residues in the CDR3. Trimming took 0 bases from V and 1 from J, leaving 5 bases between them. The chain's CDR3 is CASSLDRGTDTQYF. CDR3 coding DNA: TGTGCCAGCAGCTTAGACAGGGGCACAGATACGCAGTATTTT.

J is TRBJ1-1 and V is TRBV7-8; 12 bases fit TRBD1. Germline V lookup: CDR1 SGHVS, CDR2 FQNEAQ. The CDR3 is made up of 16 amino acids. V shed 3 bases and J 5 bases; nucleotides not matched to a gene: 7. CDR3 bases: TGTGCCAGCAGCTTTGGGGACAGGGGGCTTAAAACTGAAGCTTTCTTT. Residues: CASSFGDRGLKTEAFF.

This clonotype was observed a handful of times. CDR3 in amino acids: CASSPRTSDAGTQYF. DNA of the CDR3: TGTGCCAGCTCACCCCGGACTAGCGACGCAGGGACCCAGTACTTC. The genes are TRBV18 and TRBJ2-5, with TRBD2 matching over 9 bases. The germline V gene has CDR1 KGHSH and CDR2 LQKENI. The CDR3 has 15 amino acids. V gave up 3 bases and J gave up 7 bases; unmatched junction bases: 9.

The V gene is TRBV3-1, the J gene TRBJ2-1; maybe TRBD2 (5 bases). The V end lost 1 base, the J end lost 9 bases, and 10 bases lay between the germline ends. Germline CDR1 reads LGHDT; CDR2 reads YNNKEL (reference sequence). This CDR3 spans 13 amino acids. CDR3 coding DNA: TGTGCCAGCAGCCAAGTCGGGATGGTTGAGCAGTTCTTC. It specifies CASSQVGMVEQFF.

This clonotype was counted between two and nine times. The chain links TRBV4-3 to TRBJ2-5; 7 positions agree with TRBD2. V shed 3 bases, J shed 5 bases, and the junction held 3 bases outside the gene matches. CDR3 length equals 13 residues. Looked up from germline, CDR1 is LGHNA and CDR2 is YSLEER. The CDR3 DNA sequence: TGCGCCAGCAGCCATAGGGAGGGTGAGACCCAGTACTTC. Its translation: CASSHREGETQYF.

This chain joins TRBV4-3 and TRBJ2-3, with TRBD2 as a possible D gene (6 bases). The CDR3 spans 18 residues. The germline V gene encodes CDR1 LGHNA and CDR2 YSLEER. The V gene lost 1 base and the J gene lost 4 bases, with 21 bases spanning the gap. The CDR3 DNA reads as TGCGCCAGCAGCCAAGGATCTCCGGGACTCGCTCGCCCAGATACGCAGTATTTT. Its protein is CASSQGSPGLARPDTQYF.

The CDR3 nucleotides are TGTGCCAGTAGTAGGAGGAGTCAAGAGACCCAGTACTTC. Translated: CASSRRSQETQYF. V gene TRBV19 combines with J gene TRBJ2-5; the D gene is possibly TRBD2 (5 bases). CDR3 length: 13 amino acids. Deletions cut 4 bases from V and 2 bases from J, with 8 bases between. Germline CDR1 and CDR2: LNHDA and SQIVND (reference sequence). The whole variable domain, remainder taken from reference TRBV19 and TRBJ2-5, is DGGITQSPKYLFRKEGQNVTLSCEQNLNHDAMYWYRQDPGQGLRLIYYSQIVNDFQKGDIAEGYSVSREKKESFPLTVTSAQKNPTAFYLCASSRRSQETQYFGPGTRLLVL.

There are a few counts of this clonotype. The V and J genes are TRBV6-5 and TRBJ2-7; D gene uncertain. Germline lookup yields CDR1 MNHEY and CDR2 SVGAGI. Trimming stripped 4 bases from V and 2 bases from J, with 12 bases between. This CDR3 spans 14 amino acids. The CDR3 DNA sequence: TGTGCCAGCAGTTTAGGAGACGGACCCTACGAGCAGTACTTC. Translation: CASSLGDGPYEQYF.

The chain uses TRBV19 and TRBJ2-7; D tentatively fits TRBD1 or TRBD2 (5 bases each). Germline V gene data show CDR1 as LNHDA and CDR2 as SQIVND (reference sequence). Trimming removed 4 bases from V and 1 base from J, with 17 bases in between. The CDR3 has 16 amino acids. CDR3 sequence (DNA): TGTGCCAGTAGTAAAACAGGAACTGGGGGATCCTACGAGCAGTACTTC. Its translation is CASSKTGTGGSYEQYF.